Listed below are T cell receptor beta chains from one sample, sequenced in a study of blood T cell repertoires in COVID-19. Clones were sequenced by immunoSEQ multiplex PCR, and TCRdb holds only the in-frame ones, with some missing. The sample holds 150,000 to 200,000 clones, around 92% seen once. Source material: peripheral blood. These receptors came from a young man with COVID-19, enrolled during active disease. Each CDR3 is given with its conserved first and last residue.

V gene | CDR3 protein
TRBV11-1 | CASSLADSNTEAFF
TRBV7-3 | CASSVDWNNEQFF
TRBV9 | CASSPRTSPETQYF
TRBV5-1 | CASSFQASTDTQYF
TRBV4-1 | CASSQEASGRYNEQFF
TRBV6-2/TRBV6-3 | CASSTTSRGATDTQYF
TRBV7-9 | CASSGADRGHEQYF
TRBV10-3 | CAISESWDTNPEYF
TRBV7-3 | CASSPSGGHSYEQYF
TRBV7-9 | CASKPTGTANSPLHF
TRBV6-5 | CASSYGGQNIYGYTF
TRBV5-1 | CASSFGTANYGYTF
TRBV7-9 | CASSLALAGGSSTDTQYF
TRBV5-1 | CASSRGQRDEQFF
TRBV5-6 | CASRRGQGAYEKLFF
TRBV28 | CASSSREIDGYTF
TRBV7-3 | CASSPKAGGPYNEQFF
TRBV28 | CASSLGQGARGYTF
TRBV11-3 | CASSSRTEETQYF
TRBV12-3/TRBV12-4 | CASSLDRLGGYTF
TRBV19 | CASSLGTFNPYGYTF
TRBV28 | CASSRLWYEQYF
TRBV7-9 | CASSFRTGGRETQYF
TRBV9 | CASSVGGPPEYF
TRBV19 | CASSEDRGYEQYF
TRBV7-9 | CASSLVLTTGELFF
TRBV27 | CASAPSWGVIYNEQFF
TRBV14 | CASSQDLAEETQYF
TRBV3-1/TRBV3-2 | CASSPDRSYGYTF
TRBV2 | CANRDSSSYEQYF
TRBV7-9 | CASSLGQVGEQFF
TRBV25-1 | CASSEYRLAGGSNEQFF
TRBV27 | CASSFDPTGTGIYEQYF
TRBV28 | CASSPWDRGVPLHF
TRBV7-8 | CASGAGSQETQYF
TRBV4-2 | CASSQGGSKRGTNSNQPQHF
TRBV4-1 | CASSRTGGGNQPQHF
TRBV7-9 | CASSWRQHVGELFF
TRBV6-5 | CASSYSRQGATYEQYF
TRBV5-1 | CASSFQGVPLQETQYF
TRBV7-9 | CASSQLAGGPKGSYEQYF
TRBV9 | CASSVAPGQGNYGYTF
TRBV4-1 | CASSQVTGPYEQYF
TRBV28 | CASFAGQKQVRLGYTF
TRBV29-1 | CSVNPQGANTEAFF